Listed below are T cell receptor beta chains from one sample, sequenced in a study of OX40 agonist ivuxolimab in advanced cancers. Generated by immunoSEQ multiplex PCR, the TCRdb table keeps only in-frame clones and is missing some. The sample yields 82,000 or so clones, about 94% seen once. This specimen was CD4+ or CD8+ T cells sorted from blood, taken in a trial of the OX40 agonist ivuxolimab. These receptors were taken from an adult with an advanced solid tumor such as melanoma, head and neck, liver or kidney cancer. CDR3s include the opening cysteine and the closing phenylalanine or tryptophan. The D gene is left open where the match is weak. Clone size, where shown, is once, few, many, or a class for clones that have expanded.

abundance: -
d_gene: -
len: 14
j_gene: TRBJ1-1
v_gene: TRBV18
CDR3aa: CASSRNRVPTEAFF
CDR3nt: TGTGCCAGCTCACGAAACAGGGTACCCACTGAAGCTTTCTTT

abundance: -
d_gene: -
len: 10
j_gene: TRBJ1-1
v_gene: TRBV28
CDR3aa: CASSHTEAFF
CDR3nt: TGTGCCAGCAGCCATACTGAAGCTTTCTTT

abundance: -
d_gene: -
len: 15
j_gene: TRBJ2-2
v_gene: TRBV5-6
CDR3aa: CASSLVEGLGGELFF
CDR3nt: TGTGCCAGCAGCTTGGTGGAGGGCCTCGGCGGGGAGCTGTTTTTT

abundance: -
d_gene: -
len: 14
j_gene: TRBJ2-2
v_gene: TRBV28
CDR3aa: CASSPSYRAGELFF
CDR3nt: TGTGCCAGCAGTCCGTCTTACAGGGCTGGGGAGCTGTTTTTT

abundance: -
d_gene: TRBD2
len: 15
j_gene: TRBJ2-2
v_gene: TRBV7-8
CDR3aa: CASSPTGLATGELFF
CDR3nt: TGTGCCAGCAGCCCTACCGGACTAGCAACCGGGGAGCTGTTTTTT

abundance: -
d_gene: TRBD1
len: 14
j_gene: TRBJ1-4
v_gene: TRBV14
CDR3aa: CASSRQGLGEKLFF
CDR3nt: TGTGCCAGCAGTCGACAGGGTTTGGGTGAAAAACTGTTTTTT

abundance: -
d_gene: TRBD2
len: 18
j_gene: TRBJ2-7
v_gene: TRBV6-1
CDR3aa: CASSEGRLAGTLEREQYF
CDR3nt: TGTGCCAGCAGTGAAGGGAGACTAGCGGGAACGCTGGAGCGTGAGCAGTACTTC

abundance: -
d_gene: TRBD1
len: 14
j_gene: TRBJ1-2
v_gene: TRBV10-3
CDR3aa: CAISTLQGQNGYTF
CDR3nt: TGTGCCATCAGTACGCTACAGGGGCAAAATGGCTACACCTTC

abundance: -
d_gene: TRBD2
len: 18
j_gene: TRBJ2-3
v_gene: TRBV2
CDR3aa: CASSDLGLAGTPTDTQYF
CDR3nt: TGTGCCAGCAGTGACCTCGGACTAGCGGGTACTCCGACAGATACGCAGTATTTT

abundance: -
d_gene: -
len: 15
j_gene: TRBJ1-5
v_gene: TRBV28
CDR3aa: CASSLSRQGNQPQHF
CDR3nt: TGTGCCAGCAGTTTATCTAGACAAGGTAATCAGCCCCAGCATTTT

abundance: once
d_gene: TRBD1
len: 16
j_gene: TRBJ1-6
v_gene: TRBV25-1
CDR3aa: CVSSDWGTGGRSPLHF
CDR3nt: TGTGTCAGCAGTGATTGGGGGACAGGGGGCCGATCACCCCTCCACTTT

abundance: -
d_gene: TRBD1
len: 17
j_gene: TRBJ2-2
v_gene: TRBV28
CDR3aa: CASRGPAGGISTGELFF
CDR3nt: TGTGCCAGCAGGGGCCCAGCAGGGGGCATTAGCACCGGGGAGCTGTTTTTT

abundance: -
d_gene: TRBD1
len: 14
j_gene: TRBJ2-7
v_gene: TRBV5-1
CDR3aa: CASSLTGWSYEQYF
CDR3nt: TGCGCCAGCAGCCTGACAGGGTGGTCCTACGAGCAGTACTTC

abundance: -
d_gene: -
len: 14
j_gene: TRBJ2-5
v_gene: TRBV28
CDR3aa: CASSRDLHQETQYF
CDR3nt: TGTGCCAGCAGTAGAGATTTACACCAAGAGACCCAGTACTTC

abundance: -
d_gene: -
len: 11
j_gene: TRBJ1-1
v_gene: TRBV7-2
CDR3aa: CASSLLTEAFF
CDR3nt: TGTGCCAGCAGCTTACTCACTGAAGCTTTCTTT

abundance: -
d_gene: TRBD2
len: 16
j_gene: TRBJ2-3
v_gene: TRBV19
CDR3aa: CASRRLAGGSEDTQYF
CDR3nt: TGTGCCAGTAGGAGACTAGCGGGAGGTAGTGAAGATACGCAGTATTTT

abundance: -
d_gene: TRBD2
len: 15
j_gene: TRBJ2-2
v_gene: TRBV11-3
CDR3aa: CASSFLSGLTGELFF
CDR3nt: TGTGCCAGCAGCTTTCTTAGCGGGCTCACCGGGGAGCTGTTTTTT

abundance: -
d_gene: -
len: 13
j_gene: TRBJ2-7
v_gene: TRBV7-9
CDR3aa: CASSLEYGTRQYF
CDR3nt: TGTGCCAGCAGCTTAGAGTACGGGACGCGGCAGTACTTC

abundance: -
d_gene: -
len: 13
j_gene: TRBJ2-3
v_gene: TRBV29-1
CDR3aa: CSVERQGKDTQYF
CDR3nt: TGCAGCGTTGAAAGGCAGGGGAAAGATACGCAGTATTTT

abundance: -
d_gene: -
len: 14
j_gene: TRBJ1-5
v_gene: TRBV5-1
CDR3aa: CASREGNDNQPQHF
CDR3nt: TGCGCCAGCAGGGAAGGGAACGACAATCAGCCCCAGCATTTT

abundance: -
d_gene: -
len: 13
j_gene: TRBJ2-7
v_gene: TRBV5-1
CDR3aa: CASSLVAQYEQYF
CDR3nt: TGCGCCAGCAGCTTGGTGGCTCAATACGAGCAGTACTTC

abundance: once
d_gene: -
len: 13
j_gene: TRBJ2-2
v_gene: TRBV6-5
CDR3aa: CASSYRQTGELFF
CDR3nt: TGTGCCAGCAGTTACAGGCAGACCGGGGAGCTGTTTTTT

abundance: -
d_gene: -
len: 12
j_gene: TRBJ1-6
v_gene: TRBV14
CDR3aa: CASSQTGSPLHF
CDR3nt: TGTGCCAGCAGCCAAACGGGGTCGCCCCTCCACTTT

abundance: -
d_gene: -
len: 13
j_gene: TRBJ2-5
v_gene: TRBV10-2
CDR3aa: CASSVQVRETQYF
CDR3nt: TGCGCCAGCAGTGTACAGGTCCGAGAGACCCAGTACTTC

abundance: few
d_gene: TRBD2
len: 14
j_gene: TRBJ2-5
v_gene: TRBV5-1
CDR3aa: CASSWTSGQETQYF
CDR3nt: TGCGCCAGCAGCTGGACTAGCGGTCAAGAGACCCAGTACTTC

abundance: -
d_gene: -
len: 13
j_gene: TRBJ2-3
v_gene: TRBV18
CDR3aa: CASSPRPQDTQYF
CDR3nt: TGTGCCAGCTCACCACGGCCCCAGGATACGCAGTATTTT

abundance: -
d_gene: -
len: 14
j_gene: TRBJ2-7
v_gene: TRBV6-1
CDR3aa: CASSSGSISYEQYF
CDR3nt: TGTGCCAGCAGTTCCGGGAGTATCTCCTACGAGCAGTACTTC

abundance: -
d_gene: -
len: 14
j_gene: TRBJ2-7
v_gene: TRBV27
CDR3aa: CASSSWGSSYEQYF
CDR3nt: TGTGCCAGCAGTTCTTGGGGTAGCTCCTACGAGCAGTACTTC

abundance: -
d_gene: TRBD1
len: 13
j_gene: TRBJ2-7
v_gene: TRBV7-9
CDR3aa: CASSFQGAYEQYF
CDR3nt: TGTGCCAGCAGCTTTCAGGGGGCCTACGAGCAGTACTTC

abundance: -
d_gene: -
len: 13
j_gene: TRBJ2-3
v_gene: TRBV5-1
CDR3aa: CASSLDSTDTQYF
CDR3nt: TGCGCCAGCAGCTTGGACAGCACAGATACGCAGTATTTT

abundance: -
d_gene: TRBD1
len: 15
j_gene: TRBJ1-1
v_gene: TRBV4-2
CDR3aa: CASDLRGQRNTEAFF
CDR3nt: TGTGCCAGCGATCTTAGGGGGCAGAGGAACACTGAAGCTTTCTTT

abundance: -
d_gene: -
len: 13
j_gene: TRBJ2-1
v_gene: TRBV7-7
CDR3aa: CASSLDRANEQFF
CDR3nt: TGTGCTAGCAGCTTAGATCGGGCGAATGAGCAGTTCTTC

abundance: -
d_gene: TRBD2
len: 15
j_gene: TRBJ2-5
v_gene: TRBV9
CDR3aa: CASSVAPGLQETQYF
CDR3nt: TGTGCCAGCAGCGTAGCACCGGGACTACAAGAGACCCAGTACTTC

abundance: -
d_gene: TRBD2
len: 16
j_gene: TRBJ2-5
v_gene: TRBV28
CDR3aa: CASSPLLAAYQETQYF
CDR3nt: TGTGCCAGCAGTCCCTTGCTAGCGGCGTACCAAGAGACCCAGTACTTC

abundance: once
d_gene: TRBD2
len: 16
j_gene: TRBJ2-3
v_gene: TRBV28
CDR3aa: CASSLSAGVLPDTQYF
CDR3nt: TGTGCCAGCAGTTTATCGGCGGGAGTTCTCCCAGATACGCAGTATTTT

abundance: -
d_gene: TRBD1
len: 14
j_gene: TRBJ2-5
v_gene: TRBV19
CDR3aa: CASSISTGVETQYF
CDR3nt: TGTGCCAGTAGTATTTCGACAGGGGTGGAGACCCAGTACTTC

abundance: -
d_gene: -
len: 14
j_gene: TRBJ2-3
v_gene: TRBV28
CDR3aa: CASSSPMSTDTQYF
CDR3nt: TGTGCCAGCAGTTCTCCTATGAGCACAGATACGCAGTATTTT

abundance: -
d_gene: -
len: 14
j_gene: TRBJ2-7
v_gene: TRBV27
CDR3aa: CASSFGTRVGEQYF
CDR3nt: TGTGCCAGCAGTTTCGGTACGAGGGTAGGGGAGCAGTACTTC

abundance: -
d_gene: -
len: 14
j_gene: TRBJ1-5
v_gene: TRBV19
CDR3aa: CASSLTGLNQPQHF
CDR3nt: TGTGCCAGTAGCCTAACAGGGCTGAATCAGCCCCAGCATTTT

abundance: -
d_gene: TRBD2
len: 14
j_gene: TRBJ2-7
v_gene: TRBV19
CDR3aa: CASESGSFPYEQYF
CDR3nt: TGTGCCAGTGAGAGCGGGAGTTTCCCCTACGAGCAGTACTTC

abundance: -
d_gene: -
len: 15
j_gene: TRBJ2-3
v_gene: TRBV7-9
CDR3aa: CASSFPGTRTDTQYF
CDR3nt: TGTGCCAGCAGCTTTCCCGGGACGCGCACAGATACGCAGTATTTT

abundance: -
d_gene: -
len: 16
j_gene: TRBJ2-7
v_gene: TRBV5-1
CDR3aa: CASSYGAGQNSYEQYF
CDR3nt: TGCGCCAGCAGCTATGGGGCGGGACAAAACTCCTACGAGCAGTACTTC

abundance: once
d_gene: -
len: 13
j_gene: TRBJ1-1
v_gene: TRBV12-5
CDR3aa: CASGLVLNTEAFF
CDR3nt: TGTGCTAGTGGTTTGGTTCTGAACACTGAAGCTTTCTTT

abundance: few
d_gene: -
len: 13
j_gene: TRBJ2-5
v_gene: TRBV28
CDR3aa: CASSFGEQETQYF
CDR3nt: TGTGCCAGCAGTTTTGGCGAGCAAGAGACCCAGTACTTC

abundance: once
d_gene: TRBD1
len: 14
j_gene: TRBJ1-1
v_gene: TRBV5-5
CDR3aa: CASSTTGGNTEAFF
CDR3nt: TGTGCCAGCAGCACGACAGGGGGCAACACTGAAGCTTTCTTT

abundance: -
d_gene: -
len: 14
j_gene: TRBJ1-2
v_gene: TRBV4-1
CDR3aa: CASSQDSSVGGYTF
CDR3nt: TGCGCCAGCAGCCAAGACAGCTCCGTGGGTGGCTACACCTTC

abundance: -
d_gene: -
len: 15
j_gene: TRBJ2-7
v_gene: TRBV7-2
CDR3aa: CASSPGASRSYEQYF
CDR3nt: TGTGCCAGCAGCCCTGGGGCTAGCAGGTCCTACGAGCAGTACTTC

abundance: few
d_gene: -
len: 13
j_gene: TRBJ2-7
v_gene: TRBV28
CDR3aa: CASSTSGPYEQYF
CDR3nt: TGTGCCAGCAGTACTAGTGGTCCCTACGAGCAGTACTTC

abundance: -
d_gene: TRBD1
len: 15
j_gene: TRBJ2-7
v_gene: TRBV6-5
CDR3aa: CASSYRGQGNYEQYF
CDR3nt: TGTGCCAGCAGTTATCGGGGACAGGGGAACTACGAGCAGTACTTC

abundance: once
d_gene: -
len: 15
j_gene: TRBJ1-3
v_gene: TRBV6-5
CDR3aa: CASSYSVSSGSTIYF
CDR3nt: TGTGCCAGCAGTTACTCAGTAAGCTCTGGAAGCACCATATATTTT